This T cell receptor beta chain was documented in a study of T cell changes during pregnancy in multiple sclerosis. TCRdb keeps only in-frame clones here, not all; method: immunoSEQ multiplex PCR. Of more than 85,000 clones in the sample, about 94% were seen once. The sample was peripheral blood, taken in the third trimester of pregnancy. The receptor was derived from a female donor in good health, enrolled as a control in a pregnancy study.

The CDR3 here is CASSPAADRQFPYEQYF. CDR3 bases: TGTGCCAGCAGCCCCGCCGCCGACAGGCAATTCCCCTACGAGCAGTACTTC. The chain carries TRBV12-1 and TRBJ2-7; the table gives TRBD1 as D, unverified against the DNA. TRBV12-1 is a known pseudogene. CDR3 length: 17 residues.